The clone carrying this T cell receptor (beta chain) was seen many times. TCR beta VDJ and CDR3 were profiled, and genomic DNA was the template. One entry per CDR3 protein results from TCRdb running MiXCR on the reads. The data contain about 190,000 distinct CDR3 sequences, 54% of them singletons. This sample was taken from a study of CD8+CD57+ T cells in acquired aplastic anemia. Study at large: Sorting CD4+ and CD8+ cells gave DNA averaging approximately 2.9 ug. On average, healthy donors gave 8.5 million to 13 million reads for CD4+ cells.

Trimming left V 7 bases short and J 5 bases short, with 12 bases between. CDR1 and CDR2 from the germline V gene are MNHEY and SVGEGT. This CDR3 is built from 13 residues. The V and J genes are TRBV6-2 or TRBV6-3 and TRBJ2-1, with D hard to call. Source material: sorted CD4+, CD8+, or CD8+CD57+ T cells (not recorded which) from PBMCs. This clonotype was sampled from a human donor in good health, serving as a control. CDR3 in DNA: TGTGCCAGCATACGGCAGAGCCACAATGAGCAGTTCTTC. It codes for CASIRQSHNEQFF.